A single sample gave rise to the 24 T cell receptor beta chains below, sequenced in a study of blood T cell repertoires in COVID-19. Profiled with immunoSEQ multiplex PCR; TCRdb holds only in-frame clones, not every one. The sample yields 110,000 to 150,000 clones, around 85% seen once. The sequencing input was PBMCs or T cells enriched from blood (not recorded which). These TCRs come from a man aged 50-60 years who had recovered from COVID-19.

The rearrangement links TRBV5-6 to TRBJ1-5; D is unresolved. Germline loops: CDR1 SGHDT, CDR2 YYEEEE. Trimming shortened V by 2 bases and J by 7 bases, and 10 bases separated the two germline ends. The length of the CDR3 is 13 residues. CDR3: CASSFSSVQPQHF. The CDR3 nucleotides are TGTGCCAGCAGCTTTTCATCGGTCCAGCCCCAGCATTTT.

CDR3 sequence (DNA): TGTGCCAGCAAGGACAGGGGGATTCGTGGCTACACCTTC. Encoded protein: CASKDRGIRGYTF. The chain carries TRBV2 and TRBJ1-2; 10 bases agree with TRBD1. J gave up 7 bases and V 7 bases, and 6 bases lay outside the gene matches. The CDR3 covers 13 residues. CDR1 is SNHLY and CDR2 is FYNNEI in the germline V gene.

This clone appeared once. The J gene is TRBJ1-6, the V gene TRBV3-1 (or the pseudogene TRBV3-2), with TRBD1 matching over 12 bases. The CDR3 is 18 amino acids. Trimming removed 5 bases from V and 0 bases from J; junction bases left unmatched: 5. CDR1 LGHDT and CDR2 YNNKEL come from the germline V gene (reference sequence). CDR3 loop: CASSSGQGANSYNSPLHF. The CDR3 region has the DNA TGTGCCAGCAGCTCGGGACAGGGGGCAAACTCCTATAATTCACCCCTCCACTTT.

V usage is TRBV6-5 and J usage is TRBJ2-1; D might be TRBD2 (5 bases). Trimming removed 6 bases at V and 7 bases at J, with 16 bases between. Germline CDR1 reads MNHEY; CDR2 reads SVGAGI. CDR3 size: 14 residues. The CDR3 bases are TGTGCCAGCAGCCTGGACTTGAGTGGGAATGAGCAGTTCTTC. It encodes CASSLDLSGNEQFF.

The V call is TRBV6-2 or TRBV6-3, the J call TRBJ1-1; 9 bases are shared with TRBD1. CDR1 and CDR2 (germline): MNHEY, SVGEGT. V lost 6 bases to trimming and J lost 4 bases; unmatched junction nucleotides: 9. The CDR3 is 15 residues long. CDR3 loop: CASSSHRGPGTEAFF. In DNA form, the CDR3 reads TGTGCCAGCAGCTCGCACAGGGGGCCGGGCACTGAAGCTTTCTTT.

The chain recombines TRBV7-9 with TRBJ1-2; 11 nucleotides agree with TRBD1. Germline-derived CDR1 and CDR2 are SEHNR and FQNEAQ (reference sequence). Germline trimming cut 5 bases from V and 3 bases from J; bases unmatched to any gene: 5. The CDR3 contains 15 residues. CDR3 amino acids: CASSAPDRGHYGYTF. In nucleotides, the CDR3 is TGTGCCAGCAGCGCCCCGGACAGGGGGCACTATGGCTACACCTTC.

The chain joins TRBV7-3 to TRBJ2-3; D is undetermined. V was shortened by 3 bases and J by 5 bases, with 6 bases between the two germline ends. The CDR3 runs to 12 residues. CDR1 is SGHTA and CDR2 is FQGTGA in the germline V gene. CDR3 in DNA: TGTGCCAGCAGCTTTTCGGGAGATACGCAGTATTTT. Its translation: CASSFSGDTQYF.

In its sample, this clone was seen once. This chain joins TRBV6-2 or TRBV6-3 and TRBJ1-1; no clear D. Germline lookup yields CDR1 MNHEY and CDR2 SVGEGT. The V and J ends lost 1 base and 5 bases respectively, with 8 bases between them. The CDR3 has 13 amino acids. The CDR3 reads CASSYWGGTEAFF. In nucleotides, the CDR3 is TGTGCCAGCAGTTACTGGGGAGGAACTGAAGCTTTCTTT.

The V and J genes are TRBV14 and TRBJ2-6; the D gene is possibly TRBD1 (5 bases). Germline-derived CDR1 and CDR2 are SGHDN and FVKESK. The CDR3 covers 19 residues. The V end was cut by 2 bases, the J end by 2 bases, with 19 bases between. The CDR3 DNA sequence: TGTGCCAGCAGCCAATGGTATCCTCAGGGCTGGGCTGGGGCCAACGTCCTGACTTTC. Translating it yields CASSQWYPQGWAGANVLTF.

By frequency in the sample, this clone is medium-sized. The J gene is TRBJ2-2, the V gene TRBV6-4; no reliable D call. The V gene lost 3 bases and the J gene lost 4 bases, with 9 bases spanning the gap. This CDR3 is built from 14 residues. Germline loops: CDR1 MRHNA, CDR2 SNTAGT. As DNA, the CDR3 is TGTGCCAGCAGTGAAGCTGGTGGCACCGGGGAGCTGTTTTTT. Its translation: CASSEAGGTGELFF.

The genes are TRBV11-2 and TRBJ2-7; 11 nucleotides line up with TRBD1. This CDR3 is built from 14 residues. J lost 2 bases, V lost 3 bases, and 0 bases had no gene match. Germline V gene data show CDR1 as SGHAT and CDR2 as FQNNGV. The CDR3 nucleotides are TGTGCCAGCAGCTTGGGACAGGGGGCCTACGAGCAGTACTTC. It translates to CASSLGQGAYEQYF.

The chain couples TRBV7-2 to TRBJ1-5; 8 bases agree with TRBD1. The CDR3 contains 16 residues. The germline CDR1 and CDR2 sequences are SGHTA and FQGNSA. V lost 3 bases to trimming and J lost 0 bases; unmatched junction nucleotides: 4. The CDR3 DNA reads TGTGCCAGCAGCTTGCGACAGGGGAATAGCAATCAGCCCCAGCATTTT. Its protein product is CASSLRQGNSNQPQHF. The variable domain in full, completed from reference TRBV7-2 and TRBJ1-5, reads GAGVSQSPSNKVTEKGKDVELRCDPISGHTALYWYRQSLGQGLEFLIYFQGNSAPDKSGLPSDRFSAERTGGSVSTLTIQRTQQEDSAVYLCASSLRQGNSNQPQHFGDGTRLSIL.

This clone was seen a few times. The rearrangement links TRBV9 to TRBJ2-6; TRBD2 is a possible D gene (6 bases). Deletions cut 4 bases from V and 2 bases from J, with 13 bases between. The CDR3 is 16 amino acids. Germline CDR1 and CDR2: SGDLS and YYNGEE. The chain's CDR3 is CASSSSVSPGANVLTF. In DNA form, the CDR3 reads TGTGCCAGCAGCTCTAGCGTGTCTCCTGGGGCCAACGTCCTGACTTTC.

This rearrangement joins TRBV9 to TRBJ2-7, with unresolved D. Trimming left V 0 bases short and J 1 base short, with 8 bases between. The CDR3 totals 14 residues. The germline gives CDR1 SGDLS, CDR2 YYNGEE. The CDR3: CASSVGHGSYEQYF. The CDR3 DNA is TGTGCCAGCAGCGTAGGACACGGATCCTACGAGCAGTACTTC. The entire variable domain, with the rest obtained from reference TRBV9 and TRBJ2-7, is as follows: DSGVTQTPKHLITATGQRVTLRCSPRSGDLSVYWYQQSLDQGLQFLIQYYNGEERAKGNILERFSAQQFPDLHSELNLSSLELGDSALYFCASSVGHGSYEQYFGPGTRLTVT.

This clone has more than one count but fewer than ten. J is TRBJ2-1 and V is TRBV6-2 or TRBV6-3, with TRBD2 matching over 11 bases. The CDR3 totals 17 residues. Germline lookup yields CDR1 MNHEY and CDR2 SVGEGT. Trimming at V came to 4 bases and at J to 7 bases, leaving 12 bases not matched to a gene. CDR3 residues: CASSSEVLAGGGNEQFF. CDR3 coding DNA: TGTGCCAGCAGTTCGGAAGTTCTAGCGGGGGGTGGGAATGAGCAGTTCTTC.

The chain combines TRBV4-1 with TRBJ1-4; TRBD1 agrees at 8 bases. V dropped 3 bases and J dropped 5; count of bases not matched to a gene: 5. This CDR3 is 15 amino acids long. Germline CDR1 reads MGHRA; CDR2 reads YSYEKL. DNA of the CDR3: TGCGCCAGCAGCCACCCCGGGACAGGAAATGAAAAACTGTTTTTT. This gives the protein CASSHPGTGNEKLFF.

The V call is TRBV29-1, the J call TRBJ1-2; D is ambiguous. Trimming left V 4 bases short and J 0 bases short, with 9 bases between. CDR1 is SQVTM and CDR2 is ANQGSEA in the germline V gene. The CDR3 length is 13 residues. CDR3 in DNA: TGCAGCGTTGTGCCTCGAGCTAACTATGGCTACACCTTC. Protein: CSVVPRANYGYTF.

The rearrangement links TRBV5-6 to TRBJ2-6; D is uncertain. The V gene lost 0 bases and the J gene lost 1 base, with 8 bases spanning the gap. There are 16 residues in the CDR3. Germline loops: CDR1 SGHDT, CDR2 YYEEEE. The CDR3 loop reads CASSLEVRSGANVLTF. The CDR3 DNA follows: TGTGCCAGCAGCTTGGAAGTCAGGTCTGGGGCCAACGTCCTGACTTTC.

In this sample, this clone turned up once. V and J are TRBV9 and TRBJ2-2; 13 bases match TRBD2. CDR1 is SGDLS and CDR2 is YYNGEE in the germline V gene. The V gene end was trimmed by 2 bases and the J gene end by 5 bases; junction bases not matched to a gene: 9. This CDR3 comprises 18 residues. The CDR3 DNA sequence: TGTGCCAGCAGCGTGATGGGGGGACTAGCGGGGAGAACCGGGGAGCTGTTTTTT. Encoded protein: CASSVMGGLAGRTGELFF.

The CDR3 region is CATRGAANYEQYF. CDR3 in DNA: TGTGCCACCAGGGGGGCAGCAAATTACGAGCAGTACTTC. The chain carries TRBV10-3 and TRBJ2-7, with D tentatively TRBD1 (7 bases). The germline CDR1 and CDR2 sequences are ENHRY and SYGVKD. The CDR3 extends over 13 amino acids. V gave up 10 bases and J gave up 4 bases, with 17 bases separating them.

This sequence joins TRBV5-4 and TRBJ1-1; 7 bases align to TRBD1. CDR1 is SGHNT and CDR2 is YYREEE in the germline V gene (reference sequence). V dropped 5 bases and J dropped 1; count of bases not matched to a gene: 8. The CDR3 sequence is 15 residues long. CDR3 sequence (DNA): TGTGCCAGCAGGGAAGAATGGACAGGGAACACTGAAGCTTTCTTT. It yields the protein CASREEWTGNTEAFF.

DNA for the CDR3: TGTGCCAGCAGGACAGGGTTAAATTCACCCCTCCACTTT. It codes for CASRTGLNSPLHF. The chain recombines TRBV6-5 with TRBJ1-6; TRBD1 matches at 7 bases. V dropped 6 bases and J dropped 7; count of bases not matched to a gene: 3. The CDR3 runs 13 residues. Per germline, CDR1 MNHEY and CDR2 SVGAGI.

The rearrangement joins TRBV6-4 to TRBJ1-2; possible D gene TRBD1, 5 bases. The V end lost 5 bases, the J end lost 5 bases, and 12 bases lay between the germline ends. The germline V gene encodes CDR1 MRHNA and CDR2 SNTAGT. The CDR3 extends over 13 amino acids. The CDR3: CASSSDGGYGYTF. The DNA for the CDR3 is TGTGCCAGCAGTTCGGACGGGGGGTATGGCTACACCTTC.

This chain joins TRBV15 and TRBJ1-2; tentatively, D is TRBD1 (5 bases). Trimming pared 1 base from V and 4 bases from J, leaving 10 bases between. Germline-derived CDR1 and CDR2 are LNHNV and YYDKDF (reference sequence). This CDR3 is 14 amino acids long. DNA of the CDR3: TGTGCCACCAGCAGAGGGGGCGCCGGCTATGGCTACACCTTC. It is translated as CATSRGGAGYGYTF.